This TCR beta chain was obtained from a study of memory CD4+ T cells and cytomegalovirus serostatus. Profiled with immunoSEQ multiplex PCR; TCRdb holds only in-frame clones, not every one. The sample has roughly 49,000 clones; roughly three quarters are singletons. The sort gate was single viable CD3+CD4+CD8-CD45RO+ cells for memory CD4+ T cells. Germline V gives CDR1 SGHTA, CDR2 FQGNSA. This CDR3 is 13 amino acids long. Trimming pared 5 bases from V and 8 bases from J, leaving 15 bases between. The gene calls are TRBV7-2 and TRBJ1-2; maybe TRBD1 (5 bases). The receptor was isolated from an adult in good health and CMV-seronegative. The sample taken for sequencing was memory CD4+ T cells from blood. Here the CDR3 DNA reads TGTGCCAGCAGCAAGGGACTTCCCGTGGGCTACACCTTC. Protein product: CASSKGLPVGYTF.